This TCR beta chain was profiled in a study of beta chain features in type 1 diabetes. What was sequenced were expressed TCRB transcripts, since all of the isolated RNA had been reverse transcribed. Only in-frame clones appear in the TCRdb table, and some are missing; sequencing was by immunoSEQ multiplex PCR. This table has over 150,000 clones, under 9.5% appearing once. Study conclusions and caveats: Across patients, naive, central memory and Treg TCRB repertoires exhibited apparently greater similarity than was observed across healthy donors.

Worth noting for this clone: As yet, its antigen is unknown.

The CDR3 is 12 amino acids. The V end lost 2 bases, the J end lost 5 bases, and 7 bases lay between the germline ends. Per germline, CDR1 SGHTA and CDR2 FQGTGA. The receptor was derived from a young man in good health. This chain uses TRBV7-3 with TRBJ2-7; D unclear. Sequenced sample: central memory CD4+ T cells from blood. The CDR3 reads CASSLATDEQYF. CDR3 sequence (DNA): TGTGCCAGCAGCTTAGCTACCGACGAGCAGTACTTC.